This T cell receptor (beta chain) was sequenced for a study of CD8 T cells in Susac syndrome. Random hexamers were used to reverse transcribe the RNA input (0.5 to 1 ug). TCR beta CDR3 was amplified by immunoSEQ multiplex PCR. This amplification extended across 54 Vbeta and 13 Jbeta segments. TCRdb re-called the immunoSEQ multiplex PCR reads with MiXCR, one entry per CDR3 protein. The table shows about 150,000 distinct CDR3 sequences, with 93% occurring only once. Sequencing of TCR beta covered CD8+ and CD4+ T cells obtained from blood. The sequenced sample consisted of CD4+ T cells from PBMCs. The origin of this receptor is a human donor with multiple sclerosis.

In nucleotides, the CDR3 is TGCAGTGCCCTTAGGACGGGCCAAGAGACCCAGTACTTC. Encoded protein: CSALRTGQETQYF. The gene calls are TRBV20-1 and TRBJ2-5; D not certain. Trimming shortened V by 6 bases and J by 1 base, and 12 bases separated the two germline ends. The CDR3 covers 13 residues. Looked up from germline, CDR1 is DFQATT and CDR2 is SNEGSKA (reference sequence).